This entry features one TCR beta chain sequence. There are 16 residues in the CDR3. Germline CDR1 reads SGHTA; CDR2 reads FQGTGA. With V trimmed by 5 bases and J by 1 base, 7 bases remained unmatched. The data stem from a study of blood T cell repertoires in COVID-19. Study summary: PBMCs, B-cell-depleted T cells, or T cells provided the cDNA or gDNA that made up the material.

Per the study methods: Amplified reference gene primers provided the basis for estimating nucleated cell counts. Repertoires were generated with immunoSEQ multiplex PCR, while TCRdb's copy carries only in-frame clones and drops some. V, J and clone size were drawn from that table, and D and trimming were deduced from the DNA. The table lists 30,000 to 35,000 clones, roughly 91% of them singletons. This clonotype was sampled from a man aged 55-75 years with active COVID-19. The genes are TRBV7-3 and TRBJ2-2; 7 bases are a match to TRBD1. Input material: peripheral blood. This CDR3 is CASSQDRVQNTGELFF. CDR3 DNA sequence: TGTGCCAGCAGCCAAGACAGGGTCCAGAACACCGGGGAGCTGTTTTTT.